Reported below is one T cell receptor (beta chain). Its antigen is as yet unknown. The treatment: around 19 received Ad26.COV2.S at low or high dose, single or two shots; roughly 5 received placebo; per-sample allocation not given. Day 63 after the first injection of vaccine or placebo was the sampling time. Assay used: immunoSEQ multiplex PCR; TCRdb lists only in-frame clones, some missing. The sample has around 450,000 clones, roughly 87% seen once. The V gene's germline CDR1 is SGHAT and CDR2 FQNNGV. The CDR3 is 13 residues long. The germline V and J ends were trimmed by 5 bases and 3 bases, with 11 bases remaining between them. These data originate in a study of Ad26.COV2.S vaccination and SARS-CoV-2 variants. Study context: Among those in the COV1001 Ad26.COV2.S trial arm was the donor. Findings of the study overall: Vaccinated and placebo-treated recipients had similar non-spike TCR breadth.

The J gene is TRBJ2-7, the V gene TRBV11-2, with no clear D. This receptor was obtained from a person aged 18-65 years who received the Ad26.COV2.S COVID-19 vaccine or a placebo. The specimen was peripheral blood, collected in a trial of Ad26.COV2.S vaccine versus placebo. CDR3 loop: CASSPLSSYEQYF. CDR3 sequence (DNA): TGTGCCAGCAGCCCCTTATCGAGCTACGAGCAGTACTTC. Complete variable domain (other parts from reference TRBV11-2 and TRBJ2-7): EAGVAQSPRYKIIEKRQSVAFWCNPISGHATLYWYQQILGQGPKLLIQFQNNGVVDDSQLPKDRFSAERLKGVDSTLKIQPAKLEDSAVYLCASSPLSSYEQYFGPGTRLTVT.